This T cell receptor beta chain was sequenced for a study of cytomegalovirus exposure and HLA in healthy donors. Study observations and caveats: Association with HLA alleles at 0.05 false discovery rate was found for approximately 18,000 TCR beta sequences in a later analysis.

Vbeta (60) and Jbeta (13) primers were used in the PCR. TCRdb's table, derived via immunoSEQ multiplex PCR, lists solely in-frame clones and lacks some. The sample lists about 88,000 clones, over 80% occurring once. The germline CDR1 and CDR2 sequences are MNHEY and SMNVEV (reference sequence). J lost 1 base, V lost 6 bases, and 9 bases had no gene match. CDR3 length: 17 residues. Worth noting for this clone: No antigen is known for it.

The clonotype originates from a man between 18 and 35 years old in good health and CMV-seronegative. The chain employs TRBV27 and TRBJ2-3; 11 bases align to TRBD2. Sequencing used PBMCs. CDR3 amino acids: CASRHTSGRGGTDTQYF. CDR3 DNA sequence: TGTGCCAGCAGGCACACTAGCGGGAGAGGAGGCACAGATACGCAGTATTTT.